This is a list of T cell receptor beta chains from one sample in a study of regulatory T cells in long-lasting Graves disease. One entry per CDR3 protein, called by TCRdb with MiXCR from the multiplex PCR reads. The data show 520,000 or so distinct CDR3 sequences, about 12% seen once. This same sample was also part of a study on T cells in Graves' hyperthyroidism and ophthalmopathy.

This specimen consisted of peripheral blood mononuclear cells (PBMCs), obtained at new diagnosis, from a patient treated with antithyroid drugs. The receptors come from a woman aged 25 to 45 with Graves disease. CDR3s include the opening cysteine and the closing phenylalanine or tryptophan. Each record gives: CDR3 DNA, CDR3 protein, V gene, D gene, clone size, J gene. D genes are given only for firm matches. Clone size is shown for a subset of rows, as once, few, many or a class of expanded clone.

TGTGCCAGCGGCACCGTGGGAAGTTCACCCCTCCACTTT,CASGTVGSSPLHF,TRBV6-1,-,many,TRBJ1-6
TGTGCCAGCAGCGAGGGACAGGGGGATTTCTATGGCTACACCTTC,CASSEGQGDFYGYTF,TRBV7-9,TRBD1,few,TRBJ1-2
TGCGCCAGCAGTGAGGCCGGACTAGCGGGAGTCAATGAGCAGTTCTTC,CASSEAGLAGVNEQFF,TRBV10-2,TRBD2,many,TRBJ2-1
TGTGCCAGCAGCTTTACCCCAAGCGGGGCTAATCATAATGAGCAGTTCTTC,CASSFTPSGANHNEQFF,TRBV7-8,TRBD2,few,TRBJ2-1
TGCAGTGCTAGTGGACTAGCGGGAGCCCCCCGGAATGAGCAGTTCTTC,CSASGLAGAPRNEQFF,TRBV20-1,TRBD2,-,TRBJ2-1
TGTGCCATCAGTGACCCCGGGACAGGGGTCTCCTCTAACTATGGCTACACCTTC,CAISDPGTGVSSNYGYTF,TRBV10-3,TRBD1,-,TRBJ1-2
TGTGCCAGCATGATTAGGGAGGCTGTACAAGAGACCCAGTACTTC,CASMIREAVQETQYF,TRBV12-3/TRBV12-4,-,-,TRBJ2-5
TGCAGTGCCACAGCGGCGGGCCTTGGCTACGAGCAGTACTTC,CSATAAGLGYEQYF,TRBV20-1,-,many,TRBJ2-7
TGTGCCAGCAGCTTGAAACCCCAGGCCGTAGCGGATGAAAAACTGTTTTTT,CASSLKPQAVADEKLFF,TRBV7-6,-,many,TRBJ1-4
TGTGCCAGCTCACCGGGGACAGGGTTCAAGGATTCACCCCTCCACTTT,CASSPGTGFKDSPLHF,TRBV18,TRBD1,many,TRBJ1-6
TGTGCCAGCAGCCGCGGACGGTTACCGAACACTGAAGCTTTCTTT,CASSRGRLPNTEAFF,TRBV14,-,many,TRBJ1-1
TGTGCCTGGAGTGTCCTGTCAGTAGCAAGCTACAATGAGCAGTTCTTC,CAWSVLSVASYNEQFF,TRBV30,-,many,TRBJ2-1
TGTGCCAGCAAGCAGGGGAATAATCAGCCCCAGCATTTT,CASKQGNNQPQHF,TRBV6-1,-,few,TRBJ1-5
TGCAGTGCTAGGACTATCCTGGCCGGGGAGCTGTTTTTT,CSARTILAGELFF,TRBV20-1,-,few,TRBJ2-2
TGTGCCATCAGTGAGCTCGGGACACTTAGCAATCAGCCCCAGCATTTT,CAISELGTLSNQPQHF,TRBV10-3,-,many,TRBJ1-5
TGTGCCAGCAGCCAAGATTGGCAGGGAGTTAATGAAAAACTGTTTTTT,CASSQDWQGVNEKLFF,TRBV4-2,-,-,TRBJ1-4
TGTGCCAGCAGCCCACAAGGAGGCTCCTACAATGAGCAGTTCTTC,CASSPQGGSYNEQFF,TRBV7-9,-,many,TRBJ2-1
TGTGCCAGCAGTTCACGGACAGGCCCGATCAATCAGCCCCAGCATTTT,CASSSRTGPINQPQHF,TRBV6-2/TRBV6-3,TRBD1,many,TRBJ1-5
TGTGCCAGCAGCTACACCACCTACGAGCAGTACTTC,CASSYTTYEQYF,TRBV11-2,-,many,TRBJ2-7